One TCR beta chain is described in this entry. The antigen is unknown. Germline V gene lookup returns CDR1 LNHDA and CDR2 SQIVND (reference sequence). V dropped 5 bases and J dropped 2 bases, with 12 bases sitting between them. The CDR3 contains 14 residues. RNA transcripts served as the template for amplifying TCR beta CDR3 regions. First-round RT-PCR targeting the TCR CDR3 was performed with the HTBI primer set. MiXCR was run by TCRdb on the multiplex PCR reads, yielding one entry per CDR3 protein. The sample has over 90,000 distinct CDR3 sequences, 47% seen once. This record comes from a study of T cells in Graves' hyperthyroidism and ophthalmopathy. If no ophthalmopathy progression occurred within 18 months, Graves' hyperthyroidism was stable. Diagnostic assessment was based on clinical symptoms, serum thyroxine and TRAb, thyroid ultrasound and orbital computed tomography. Whole-study findings and limits: Most thyroid-expanded clonotypes above 0.001 were also found in blood.

The source of this sequence is a man aged 35-49 years with Graves' hyperthyroidism. This rearrangement joins TRBV19 to TRBJ1-2; no firm D call. Sequenced material: blood. The CDR3 protein is CASSPSGQNYGYTF. The DNA of the CDR3 is TGTGCCAGTAGTCCAAGCGGGCAGAACTATGGCTACACCTTC.